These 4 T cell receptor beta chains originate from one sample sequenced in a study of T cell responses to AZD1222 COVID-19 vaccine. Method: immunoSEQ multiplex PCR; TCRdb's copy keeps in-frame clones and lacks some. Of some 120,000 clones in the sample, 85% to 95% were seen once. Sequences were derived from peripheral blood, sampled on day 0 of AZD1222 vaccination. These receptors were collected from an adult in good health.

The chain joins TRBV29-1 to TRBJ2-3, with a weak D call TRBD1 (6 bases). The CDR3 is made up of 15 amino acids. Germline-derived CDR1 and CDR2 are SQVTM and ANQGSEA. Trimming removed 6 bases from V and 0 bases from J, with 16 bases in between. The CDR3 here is CSVGRQDLSTDTQYF. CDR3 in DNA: TGCAGCGTGGGGAGACAGGACCTTAGCACAGATACGCAGTATTTT.

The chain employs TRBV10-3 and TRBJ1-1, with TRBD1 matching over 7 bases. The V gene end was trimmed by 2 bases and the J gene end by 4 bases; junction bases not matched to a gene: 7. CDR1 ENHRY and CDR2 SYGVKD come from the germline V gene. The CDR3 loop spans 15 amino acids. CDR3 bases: TGTGCCATCAGTGAGCCCTCAGGGGGAGGCACTGAAGCTTTCTTT. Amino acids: CAISEPSGGGTEAFF.

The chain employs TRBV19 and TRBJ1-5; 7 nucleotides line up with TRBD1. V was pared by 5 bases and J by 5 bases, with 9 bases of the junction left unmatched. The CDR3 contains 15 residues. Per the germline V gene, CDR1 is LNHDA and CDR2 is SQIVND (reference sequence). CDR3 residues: CASSQATGIYQPQHF. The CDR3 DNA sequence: TGTGCCAGTAGTCAGGCGACAGGGATTTATCAGCCCCAGCATTTT.

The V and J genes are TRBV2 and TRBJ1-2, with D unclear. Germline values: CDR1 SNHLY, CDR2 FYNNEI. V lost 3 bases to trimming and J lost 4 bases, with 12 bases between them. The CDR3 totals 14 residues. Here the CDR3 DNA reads TGTGCCAGCAGTGACCCCAGGCGAGGCTATGGCTACACCTTC. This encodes CASSDPRRGYGYTF.